This section outlines one TCR beta chain sequence together with its context. Its matching antigen is unknown. These data belong to a study of T cell repertoires in cytomegalovirus infection. Study findings and constraints: Dominant in the ex vivo response were TCR beta clonotypes restricted by HLA-C and specific for CMV. Cumulative public TCR beta family frequency identified carriers of CMV plus the relevant HLA.

In TCRdb, the reads were re-called with MiXCR into one record per CDR3 protein. The top ten hold around 20% of the sample, which has approximately 280,000 distinct CDR3 sequences, roughly a fifth seen once. Sequencing used cultured PBMCs, obtained from culture after CMV antigen stimulation. The origin of this receptor is a human donor in good health (CMV status not recorded). Some clones in this sample may be carry-over from other donors' samples.

This CDR3 reads CASRTSGSDEQFF. DNA for the CDR3: TGTGCCAGCAGGACTAGCGGGAGTGATGAGCAGTTCTTC. The rearrangement links TRBV3-1 to TRBJ2-1, with 12 bases fitting TRBD2. Germline values: CDR1 LGHDT, CDR2 YNNKEL (reference sequence). V lost 6 bases, J lost 8 bases, and 2 bases stayed unmatched. The CDR3 consists of 13 residues.